This is a list of T cell receptor beta chains from one sample in a study of CD8+CD57+ T cells in acquired aplastic anemia. TCRdb redid the calling of the reads with MiXCR, one entry per CDR3 protein. The sample consists of fewer than 100,000 distinct CDR3 sequences, 40% to 55% of them appearing once. Sequenced input: sorted CD4+, CD8+, or CD8+CD57+ T cells (not recorded which) from PBMCs. The source of these receptors is a human donor in good health, serving as a control. CDR3s include the opening cysteine and the closing phenylalanine or tryptophan. The order of the fields is J gene, D gene, V gene, clone size, CDR3 protein, CDR3 DNA. A D gene is named only where the DNA matches it firmly. Rows give clone size only sometimes, using once, few, many, or a class for an expanded clone.

TRBJ1-2,TRBD1,TRBV19,NA,CASSVGGQPNYGYIF,TGTGCCAGTAGTGTAGGGGGACAGCCTAACTATGGCTACATCTTC
TRBJ1-5,TRBD1,TRBV20-1,many,CSAGTVNQPQHF,TGCAGTGCCGGGACAGTTAATCAGCCCCAGCATTTT
TRBJ2-7,TRBD1,TRBV6-5,NA,CASRYGTGDAYEQYF,TGTGCCAGCAGATACGGGACAGGAGATGCCTACGAGCAGTACTTC
TRBJ2-3,TRBD1,TRBV11-1,many,CASSLAQGRVDTQYF,TGTGCCAGCAGCTTAGCACAGGGGCGGGTAGATACGCAGTATTTT
TRBJ2-2,TRBD1,TRBV20-1,NA,CSARGTENTGELFF,TGCAGTGCTAGGGGGACAGAGAACACCGGGGAGCTGTTTTTT
TRBJ1-5,TRBD1,TRBV19,once,CASSNPPDRGGQPQHF,TGTGCCAGTAGTAACCCTCCGGACAGGGGAGGTCAGCCCCAGCATTTT
TRBJ1-1,NA,TRBV25-1,many,CASSELSNTEAFF,TGTGCCAGCAGTGAACTCTCGAACACTGAAGCTTTCTTT
TRBJ1-3,NA,TRBV7-2,few,CASSPPGLRVNTIYF,TGTGCCAGCAGCCCACCGGGACTACGGGTGAACACCATATATTTT
TRBJ2-5,NA,TRBV15,NA,CATSRARQQKETQYF,TGTGCCACCAGCAGAGCTAGACAGCAGAAAGAGACCCAGTACTTC
TRBJ1-6,TRBD1,TRBV7-3,NA,CASSPRGQADNSPLHF,TGTGCCAGCAGCCCCCGGGGACAGGCTGATAATTCACCCCTCCACTTT
TRBJ1-2,NA,TRBV12-3/TRBV12-4,many,CASSFEGTGGYTF,TGTGCCAGCAGTTTCGAAGGGACGGGAGGCTACACCTTC
TRBJ2-7,NA,TRBV27,many,CASTRSAGYEQYF,TGTGCCAGCACCCGCTCCGCCGGCTACGAGCAGTACTTC
TRBJ2-7,NA,TRBV2,NA,CASIESGYEQYF,TGTGCCAGCATTGAGAGCGGCTACGAGCAGTACTTC
TRBJ2-7,NA,TRBV12-3/TRBV12-4,NA,CASSSGSSYEQYF,TGTGCCAGCAGTTCAGGGAGCTCCTACGAGCAGTACTTC
TRBJ1-6,TRBD1,TRBV20-1,once,CSAPNRGQSPLHF,TGCAGTGCTCCAAACAGGGGCCAATCACCCCTCCACTTT
TRBJ1-3,NA,TRBV6-2/TRBV6-3,few,CASRRTEGVSGNTIYF,TGTGCCAGCCGACGGACAGAAGGCGTATCTGGAAACACCATATATTTT
TRBJ2-7,NA,TRBV7-2,NA,CASSLAPSSSYEQYF,TGTGCCAGCAGCTTAGCCCCCAGCAGCTCCTACGAGCAGTACTTC
TRBJ1-1,NA,TRBV4-2,many,CASSFTEGNTEAFF,TGTGCCAGCAGCTTTACGGAGGGGAACACTGAAGCTTTCTTT
TRBJ1-1,NA,TRBV11-3,NA,CASSLDPVENTEAFF,TGTGCCAGCAGCTTAGATCCAGTGGAGAACACTGAAGCTTTCTTT
TRBJ2-2,NA,TRBV10-1,many,CASSAAGVTGELFF,TGCGCCAGCAGTGCGGCCGGGGTTACCGGGGAGCTGTTTTTT
TRBJ1-2,NA,TRBV9,NA,CASSMQGFYGYTF,TGTGCCAGCAGCATGCAGGGTTTCTATGGCTACACCTTC
TRBJ2-7,TRBD2,TRBV4-1,NA,CASSALLAGGYEQYF,TGCGCCAGCAGCGCCCTACTAGCGGGGGGCTACGAGCAGTACTTC
TRBJ1-5,NA,TRBV6-4,NA,CASVRRTEGNQPQHF,TGTGCCAGCGTCCGACGGACTGAGGGCAATCAGCCCCAGCATTTT
TRBJ2-5,NA,TRBV28,NA,CASSLGDETQYF,TGTGCCAGCAGTTTAGGTGATGAGACCCAGTACTTC
TRBJ2-3,TRBD2,TRBV4-2,NA,CASSRSSGGPTDTQYF,TGTGCCAGCAGCCGATCTAGCGGGGGCCCCACAGATACGCAGTATTTT
TRBJ1-5,NA,TRBV7-9,NA,CASSSQGSQPQHF,TGTGCCAGCAGCTCACAGGGTTCTCAGCCCCAGCATTTT
TRBJ2-5,TRBD2,TRBV2,NA,CASSVTSVQETQYF,TGTGCCAGCAGTGTAACTAGCGTCCAAGAGACCCAGTACTTC
TRBJ1-1,NA,TRBV19,many,CASSPAYGQIEAFF,TGTGCCAGTAGTCCGGCCTATGGACAGATTGAAGCTTTCTTT
TRBJ1-2,TRBD1,TRBV19,NA,CASRGTGNGYTF,TGTGCCAGTAGGGGGACAGGGAATGGCTACACCTTC
TRBJ2-7,TRBD1,TRBV20-1,NA,CSASSGGFTYEQYF,TGCAGTGCTTCCTCAGGGGGCTTTACCTACGAGCAGTACTTC
TRBJ1-2,NA,TRBV6-1,many,CASRPPADSNYGYTF,TGTGCCAGCAGGCCCCCTGCTGACAGCAACTATGGCTACACCTTC
TRBJ2-3,TRBD2,TRBV25-1,few,CASSQAGAGDTQYF,TGTGCCAGCAGCCAAGCGGGAGCGGGTGATACGCAGTATTTT
TRBJ1-6,NA,TRBV7-8,many,CASSKMEGINSPLHF,TGTGCCAGCAGTAAAATGGAGGGCATTAATTCACCCCTCCACTTT
TRBJ2-5,TRBD1,TRBV5-5,NA,CASSSPGQGPQETQYF,TGTGCCAGCAGCTCCCCAGGACAGGGGCCTCAAGAGACCCAGTACTTC
TRBJ2-3,TRBD2,TRBV20-1,many,CSARVVLAGTTSTDTQYF,TGCAGTGCTAGAGTGGTGTTAGCGGGAACAACTAGCACAGATACGCAGTATTTT
TRBJ2-1,TRBD2,TRBV7-9,many,CASSRAGVGQFF,TGTGCCAGCAGCCGAGCGGGGGTAGGGCAGTTCTTC
TRBJ2-5,NA,TRBV20-1,many,CSAGQYQETQYF,TGCAGTGCTGGACAGTACCAAGAGACCCAGTACTTC
TRBJ2-2,TRBD1,TRBV10-3,NA,CASGDRNTGELFF,TGTGCCTCAGGGGACAGGAACACCGGGGAGCTGTTTTTT
TRBJ2-7,NA,TRBV6-2/TRBV6-3,NA,CASSYSPSDSAYEQYF,TGTGCCAGCAGTTACTCTCCCTCGGACAGTGCCTACGAGCAGTACTTC
TRBJ2-7,NA,TRBV5-6,NA,CASSLVESSYEQYF,TGTGCCAGCAGCTTGGTCGAGTCCTCCTACGAGCAGTACTTC
TRBJ1-4,NA,TRBV2,NA,CASSGLGEKLFF,TGTGCCAGCAGTGGCCTCGGTGAAAAACTGTTTTTT
TRBJ2-7,NA,TRBV6-1,many,CASSISHEQYF,TGTGCCAGCAGTATATCCCACGAGCAGTACTTC
TRBJ1-2,NA,TRBV7-9,NA,CASSLDRADGYTF,TGTGCCAGCAGCTTAGATAGGGCAGATGGCTACACCTTC
TRBJ2-1,NA,TRBV29-1,NA,CSTGTETYNEQFF,TGCAGCACCGGGACGGAGACCTACAATGAGCAGTTCTTC
TRBJ2-5,TRBD2,TRBV6-1,few,CASTGGSGGSETQYF,TGTGCCAGCACCGGGGGTAGCGGGGGGTCGGAGACCCAGTACTTC
TRBJ2-7,NA,TRBV27,many,CASSALGDGDSGEQYF,TGTGCCAGCAGTGCCCTAGGGGACGGAGACTCGGGCGAGCAGTACTTC
TRBJ2-3,NA,TRBV30,few,CAWSVSGALTDTQYF,TGTGCCTGGAGTGTCTCGGGGGCCCTCACAGATACGCAGTATTTT
TRBJ2-1,TRBD1,TRBV7-2,many,CASSLAWTGGNEQFF,TGTGCCAGCAGCTTAGCATGGACAGGGGGCAATGAGCAGTTCTTC
TRBJ2-1,NA,TRBV20-1,many,CSAITDHEQFF,TGCAGTGCTATAACCGACCATGAGCAGTTCTTC
TRBJ1-1,NA,TRBV10-1,NA,CASSDRHTEAFF,TGCGCCAGCAGTGACAGGCACACTGAAGCTTTCTTT
TRBJ2-1,NA,TRBV5-4,NA,CASSLAESNEQFF,TGTGCCAGCAGCTTGGCCGAATCCAATGAGCAGTTCTTC
TRBJ2-7,TRBD2,TRBV2,many,CASSTAGAPREQYF,TGTGCCAGCAGCACAGCGGGAGCCCCTCGCGAGCAGTACTTC